This entry describes one T cell receptor (beta chain). The specificity of this receptor is unknown. Within one base of it there is no much larger clone, and no base qualities were kept. The entry originates in a study of blood T cells in healthy people across ages (dated by TCRdb to 2013 to 2016). Describing the broader study: In model experiments, template switching captured about one uniquely barcoded TCR beta cDNA molecule for every two T cells. Using deep sequencing normalized with unique cDNA molecular identifiers, the study measured how TCR beta repertoire diversity changes with age. Donors were grouped into four age groups: young (average about 15 years), middle-aged (about 38), aged (about 60) and long-lived (less than 85). Donors of different ages were randomly distributed across sequencing lanes to avoid experimental bias. The study analyzed two additional independent replicas of 1 million unique cDNA reads from the same blood draw for two donors, one aged 18 to 30 and one aged 80 or older.

Study-wide findings and limitations: Estimates of total diversity based on one million sequenced T cells were regarded as lower bounds and as underestimates. Since profiling was done on bulk unsorted PBMCs, naive and antigen-experienced compartments could not be conclusively compared. Compared with the aged group, more naive CD4+ T cells, fewer expanded clones and increased TCR diversity were shown by the long-lived group, suggesting age selection. Because donor CMV infection status was unknown, age-related changes in expanded clonotypes were potentially confounded. As age increased, observed TCR beta diversity per million T cells dropped in a roughly linear way, and a significant reduction was already evident by age approximately 40. There was a strong correlation between observed TCR beta diversity and the percentage of naive T cells measured by flow cytometry.

Donors were 35 to 40 systemically healthy Caucasian individuals from Russia aged about 6 to 100 years. Ten milliliters of peripheral blood were drawn from each donor into EDTA-treated Vacutainer tubes. Ficoll-Paque density-gradient centrifugation was used to isolate PBMCs, with at least 7 million obtained per sample. Total RNA was extracted from PBMCs with Trizol reagent, with at least 6 micrograms obtained per sample. The percentages of naive CD45RAhigh/CD27high T cells were determined by flow cytometry on a PBMC aliquot from every donor. The method was 5' RACE. Sequencing instrument: Illumina HiSeq 2500. The second PCR ran for about 6 to 11 cycles and used a J-beta primer mix along with a sample-barcoded 5' primer. Each TCR beta cDNA molecule received a unique molecular identifier from a template-switch 5' adaptor carrying 12 random nucleotides. Each sample yielded at least 2.5 million CDR3-containing paired-end reads. The Mint cDNA synthesis kit, primed by a TRBC-specific oligonucleotide, was used to synthesize first-strand cDNA from all RNA. After uracil-DNA glycosylase treatment, a first 18-cycle PCR used universal primers M1SS and BC2_uni_R on all cDNA. As for how the authors treated the data: Each sample was normalized by randomly selecting 1 million high-quality reads, each carrying a distinct molecular identifier. Reads sharing molecular identifiers were discarded rather than binned into consensus sequences. MiTCR, set to a Q25 quality threshold and the strictest error-elimination algorithm, was used for CDR3 identification, clonotype clustering and error correction. A nonparametric unseen species model with Euler transformation was used to estimate a lower bound on total TCR beta diversity. TCRdb took the public reads, trimmed them with fastp at Q25, ran MiXCR for clone calling and kept in-frame beta chains. Each CDR3 protein appears once, grouped with its most common genes and DNA. What appears here as the V and J calls and clone size reflects TCRdb's work, not the paper's. This sample comprises some 700,000 distinct CDR3 sequences, 20% to 25% of them detected only once. The ten largest clones capture around 21% of the sample.

The CDR3 numbers 13 residues from cysteine through phenylalanine. The DNA shown is the 39-base CDR3, in frame from base 1. The germline ends are 9 bases apart after V is trimmed by 4 bases and J by 2 bases. Sequencing input: blood. The clonotype comes from a man in his 70s in good health. The chain joins TRBV12-3 or TRBV12-4 to TRBJ2-7; the D gene identity is not certain. The CDR3 in this case is CASSWGTTYEQYF. The sequenced DNA: TGTGCCAGCAGTTGGGGAACCACCTACGAGCAGTACTTC.